The clone carrying this TCR beta chain was observed a single time. What it binds is not known. The data were obtained in a study of blood T cells in healthy people across ages. Study results and caveats: No one knew whether donors had CMV, which possibly confounded expanded clonotype changes.

Primed by a sample-barcoded 5' primer and a J-beta primer mix, a second PCR proceeded for about 7 to 12 cycles. TCRdb re-derived calls from the 5' RACE reads in MiXCR, one entry per CDR3 protein. The top ten hold 13% of the sample, which has approximately 900,000 distinct CDR3 sequences, 48% seen once. CDR1 and CDR2 from the germline V gene are SGHTA and FQGNSA. CDR3 size: 17 residues. The ends lost 5 bases at V and 7 bases at J; junction bases unmatched: 13. This sequence originates from a young man in good health. The rearrangement joins TRBV7-2 to TRBJ2-1; 11 bases map to TRBD2. Sample: blood. CDR3 DNA: TGTGCCAGCAGCCCCGTACTAGCGGGGGTATTAAGGAATGAGCAGTTCTTC. Residues: CASSPVLAGVLRNEQFF.